This record looks at one TCR beta chain sequence and its context. cDNA reverse transcribed from extracted RNA served as the sequencing template. Assay used: immunoSEQ multiplex PCR; TCRdb lists only in-frame clones, some missing. The profile shows 130,000 to 150,000 clones, 45% to 60% of them singletons. The data are from a study of CD8+ T cells in alopecia areata. At the level of the study: The tofacitinib course ran for 6 to 18 months and was followed by 6 months off drug.

Peripheral blood and lesional scalp punch biopsies came from alopecia areata patients. The germline V and J ends were trimmed by 1 base and 8 bases, with 7 bases remaining between them. The CDR3 totals 11 residues. Per germline, CDR1 GTSNPN and CDR2 SVGIG (reference sequence). The clonotype originates from a human donor with alopecia areata. The sequenced material came from CD4+ T cells sorted from blood. This chain joins TRBV30 and TRBJ2-3; no reliable D call. CDR3 residues: CAWSDVSTQYF. The CDR3, as DNA: TGTGCCTGGAGTGATGTGAGTACGCAGTATTTT.